This is a list of T cell receptor beta chains from one sample in a study of control samples from healthy donors and cancer patients. The repertoire was sequenced with immunoSEQ multiplex PCR; TCRdb's copy has only in-frame clones and lacks some. The sample shows about 61,000 clones, around 89% of them seen only once. What was sequenced was PBMCs. The receptors were sampled from a man aged 60 to 75 with colorectal cancer. Both conserved end residues are part of each CDR3. Each record gives: J gene, V gene, clone size, D gene, CDR3 protein. A D gene is named only where the DNA matches it firmly. A clone size is listed for some rows: how often the clone was seen (once, few, many), or a class if it is expanded.

J gene: TRBJ1-1; V gene: TRBV5-4; clone size: NA; D gene: NA; CDR3 protein: CASSLAPNTEAFF
J gene: TRBJ1-1; V gene: TRBV3-1/TRBV3-2; clone size: few; D gene: TRBD1; CDR3 protein: CASSRAGTGHTEAFF
J gene: TRBJ2-7; V gene: TRBV7-2; clone size: NA; D gene: NA; CDR3 protein: CASSFTGSSYEQYF
J gene: TRBJ2-1; V gene: TRBV3-1/TRBV3-2; clone size: NA; D gene: NA; CDR3 protein: CASRGEGEQFF
J gene: TRBJ2-2; V gene: TRBV6-5; clone size: NA; D gene: NA; CDR3 protein: CASSRALNTGELFF
J gene: TRBJ2-7; V gene: TRBV5-1; clone size: NA; D gene: NA; CDR3 protein: CASSGTSYEQYF
J gene: TRBJ1-1; V gene: TRBV27; clone size: NA; D gene: NA; CDR3 protein: CASSLYGNTEAFF
J gene: TRBJ1-6; V gene: TRBV27; clone size: NA; D gene: NA; CDR3 protein: CASSLWGSGSPLHF
J gene: TRBJ2-6; V gene: TRBV9; clone size: NA; D gene: NA; CDR3 protein: CASSVVGTGANVLTF
J gene: TRBJ1-4; V gene: TRBV28; clone size: NA; D gene: NA; CDR3 protein: CASSATGYVEKLFF
J gene: TRBJ1-4; V gene: TRBV30; clone size: NA; D gene: NA; CDR3 protein: CAWSVPGSHNEKLFF